The entry that follows covers one T cell receptor beta chain sequence. This clone occurred a few times. The antigen it recognizes is unknown. No per-base quality is available; no much larger clone lies one base away. No patient had received any treatment before thyroid surgery. Using T-cell receptor beta sequencing, the researchers looked back retrospectively at clinical samples from patients, gathered between the early 2010s and the late 2010s. CDR1 and CDR2 were assigned from the germline V gene (reference sequence) as MNHEY and SMNVEV. Taken from cysteine to phenylalanine, the CDR3 has 18 residues. Of all the DNA, just the CDR3 is kept, 54 bases in frame from base 1. The germline V end is reduced by 0 bases and the J end by 11 bases; junction bases left unmatched: 15. The entry originates in a study of metastatic and nonmetastatic thyroid tumors (dated by TCRdb to 2020 to 2022). Context from the whole study: Repertoires from peripheral blood and from tumor or nodule tissue samples of malignant and benign thyroid patients were compared. The study at large found these results: In both blood and tumor samples, malignant tumors were reported to have significantly higher TCR beta diversity than benign nodules.

To prepare the library, PCR was applied. Instrument used: Illumina HiSeq 4000. High-throughput sequencing was used to profile the TCR beta-chain CDR3 region of every patient. As for the authors' bioinformatics: The researchers built a classifier to tell apart papillary thyroid cancer patients with distant metastasis, based on CDR3 differences among clinicopathological groups. The Shannon index was used to assess repertoire diversity, and the Morisita-Horn index was used to assess tumor-blood repertoire similarity. The public reads were reanalyzed by TCRdb: fastp trimming at Q25, MiXCR alignment, in-frame beta chains only. The V and J calls follow TCRdb's processing rather than the paper's. Within this sample are 40,000 or so clones, with approximately 13% of them counted one time only. The ten most abundant clones make up 9.5% of the sample.

The receptor comes from a female donor with papillary thyroid cancer or a benign thyroid nodule (not recorded which). Some clones in this sample may be carry-over from other donors' samples. Recombination joined TRBV27 with TRBJ2-2; the central 10 bases match TRBD2. The specimen sequenced was blood. In nucleotides, the sequence is TGTGCCAGCAGTTTATCTAGCGGGAGGCCGGGCGTCACCTGTGAGCTGTTTTTT. Translation gives CASSLSSGRPGVTCELFF.